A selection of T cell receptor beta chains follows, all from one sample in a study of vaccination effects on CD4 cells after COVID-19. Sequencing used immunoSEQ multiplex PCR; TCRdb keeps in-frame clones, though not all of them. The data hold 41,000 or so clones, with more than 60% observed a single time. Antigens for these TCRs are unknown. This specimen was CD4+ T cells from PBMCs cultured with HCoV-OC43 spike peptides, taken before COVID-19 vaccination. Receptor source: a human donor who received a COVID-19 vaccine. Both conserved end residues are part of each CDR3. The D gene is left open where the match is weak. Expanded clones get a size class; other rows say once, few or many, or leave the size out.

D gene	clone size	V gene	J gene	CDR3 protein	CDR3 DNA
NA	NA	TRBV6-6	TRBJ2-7	CASSYGAFYEQYF	TGTGCCAGCAGCTATGGGGCCTTCTACGAGCAGTACTTC
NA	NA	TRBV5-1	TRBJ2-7	CASSLGPDRWDEQYF	TGCGCCAGCAGCTTGGGACCGGACCGGTGGGACGAGCAGTACTTC
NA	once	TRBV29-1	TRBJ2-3	CSVDKRLATDTQYF	TGCAGCGTTGATAAAAGGCTAGCTACAGATACGCAGTATTTT
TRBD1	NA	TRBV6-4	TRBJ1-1	CASMSRQGGTEAFF	TGTGCCAGCATGTCGAGACAGGGGGGCACTGAAGCTTTCTTT
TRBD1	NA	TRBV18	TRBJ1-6	CASSPGQSNSPLHF	TGTGCCAGCTCACCGGGACAGAGTAATTCACCCCTCCACTTT
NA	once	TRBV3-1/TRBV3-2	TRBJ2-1	CASSQVLGAHGNEQFF	TGTGCCAGCAGCCAAGTTTTAGGAGCCCATGGGAATGAGCAGTTCTTC
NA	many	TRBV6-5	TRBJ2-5	CASSTWGPQETQYF	TGTGCCAGCAGTACGTGGGGGCCGCAAGAGACCCAGTACTTC
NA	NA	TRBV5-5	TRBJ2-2	CASSLARTNTGELFF	TGTGCCAGCAGCTTGGCCAGGACGAACACCGGGGAGCTGTTTTTT
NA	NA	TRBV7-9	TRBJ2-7	CASSSRATGYEQYF	TGTGCCAGCAGCTCCCGGGCTACCGGTTACGAGCAGTACTTC
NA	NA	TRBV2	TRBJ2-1	CASSLQGYNEQFF	TGTGCCAGCAGTCTACAGGGATACAATGAGCAGTTCTTC
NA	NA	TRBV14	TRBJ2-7	CASSLGWGDRRPYEQYF	TGTGCCAGCAGCCTAGGCTGGGGCGACAGGCGGCCCTACGAGCAGTACTTC
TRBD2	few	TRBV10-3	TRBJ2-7	CAIGPGTRIHEQYF	TGTGCCATAGGGCCCGGGACTAGGATCCACGAGCAGTACTTC
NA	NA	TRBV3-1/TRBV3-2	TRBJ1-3	CASSHTGSGNTIYF	TGTGCCAGCAGCCACACAGGGTCCGGAAACACCATATATTTT
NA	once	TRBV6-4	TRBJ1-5	CASSEGSNQPQHF	TGTGCCAGCAGTGAAGGGAGCAATCAGCCCCAGCATTTT
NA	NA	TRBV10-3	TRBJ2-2	CAISESGVGNTGELFF	TGTGCCATCAGTGAGTCCGGTGTAGGAAACACCGGGGAGCTGTTTTTT
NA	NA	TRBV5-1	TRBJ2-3	CASSLAWGTDTQYF	TGCGCCAGCAGCTTGGCATGGGGCACAGATACGCAGTATTTT
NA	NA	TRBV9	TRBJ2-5	CASSALQETQYF	TGTGCCAGCAGCGCGCTCCAAGAGACCCAGTACTTC
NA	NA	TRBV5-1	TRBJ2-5	CASSPRTVYGETQYF	TGCGCCAGCAGCCCGCGAACAGTGTATGGCGAGACCCAGTACTTC
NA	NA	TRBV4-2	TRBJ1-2	CASSQDPVSVTGDGYTF	TGTGCCAGCAGCCAAGATCCGGTGAGTGTGACCGGGGACGGCTACACCTTC
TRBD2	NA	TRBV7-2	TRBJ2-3	CASSPGLAGGRDTQYF	TGTGCCAGCAGCCCTGGACTAGCGGGGGGGAGGGATACGCAGTATTTT
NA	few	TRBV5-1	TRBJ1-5	CASSLEGHSNQPQHF	TGCGCCAGCAGCTTGGAAGGCCATAGCAATCAGCCCCAGCATTTT
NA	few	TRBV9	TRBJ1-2	CASTFGDSNYGYTF	TGTGCCAGCACCTTCGGGGATTCTAACTATGGCTACACCTTC
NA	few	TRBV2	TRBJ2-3	CASSTDSDTQYF	TGTGCCAGCAGTACCGACAGTGATACGCAGTATTTT
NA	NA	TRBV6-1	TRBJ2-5	CASSELVLQETQYF	TGTGCCAGCAGTGAATTGGTGCTCCAAGAGACCCAGTACTTC
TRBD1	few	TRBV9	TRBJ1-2	CASRPSTGGAFGYTF	TGTGCCAGCAGACCCTCGACAGGGGGCGCGTTTGGCTACACCTTC
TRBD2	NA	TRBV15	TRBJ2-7	CATSRGGTSGSYEQYF	TGTGCCACCAGCAGAGGGGGGACTAGCGGGAGCTACGAGCAGTACTTC
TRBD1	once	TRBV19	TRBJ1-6	CASSSGTGGNSPLHF	TGTGCCAGTAGTTCAGGGACAGGTGGGAATTCACCCCTCCACTTT
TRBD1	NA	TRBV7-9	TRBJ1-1	CASSLTGGTEAFF	TGTGCCAGCAGCCTCACAGGGGGCACTGAAGCTTTCTTT
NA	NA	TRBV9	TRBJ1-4	CASSPSRWFGEKLFF	TGTGCCAGCAGCCCCTCCCGGTGGTTCGGGGAAAAACTGTTTTTT
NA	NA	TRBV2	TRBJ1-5	CASGTVSNQPQHF	TGTGCCAGCGGGACTGTTAGCAATCAGCCCCAGCATTTT
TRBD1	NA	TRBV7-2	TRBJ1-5	CASTDRVNQPQHF	TGTGCCAGCACCGACAGGGTTAATCAGCCCCAGCATTTT
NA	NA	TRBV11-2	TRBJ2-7	CASSRLGHRDLYEQYF	TGTGCCAGCAGCCGACTAGGGCACAGGGATCTTTACGAGCAGTACTTC
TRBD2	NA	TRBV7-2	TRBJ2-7	CASSPGLAGGREQYF	TGTGCCAGCAGCCCGGGACTAGCGGGGGGAAGGGAGCAGTACTTC
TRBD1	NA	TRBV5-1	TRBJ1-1	CASSWEGAVATEAFF	TGCGCCAGCAGTTGGGAGGGGGCCGTAGCCACTGAAGCTTTCTTT
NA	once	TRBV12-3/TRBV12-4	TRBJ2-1	CASSLRRYNEQFF	TGTGCCAGCAGTTTAAGGAGGTACAATGAGCAGTTCTTC
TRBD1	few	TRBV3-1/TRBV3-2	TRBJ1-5	CASSQQGGQPQHF	TGTGCCAGCAGCCAACAGGGGGGGCAGCCCCAGCATTTT
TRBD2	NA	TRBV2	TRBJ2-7	CASKWGGTYEQYF	TGTGCCAGCAAATGGGGGGGTACCTACGAGCAGTACTTC
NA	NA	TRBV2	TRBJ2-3	CASSEARWDTQYF	TGTGCCAGCAGTGAAGCGAGGTGGGATACGCAGTATTTT
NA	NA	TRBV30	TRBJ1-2	CAWSQSNYGYTF	TGTGCCTGGAGTCAAAGTAACTATGGCTACACCTTC
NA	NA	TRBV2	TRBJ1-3	CASSAPGGSGNTIYF	TGTGCCAGCAGTGCCCCGGGGGGCTCTGGAAACACCATATATTTT
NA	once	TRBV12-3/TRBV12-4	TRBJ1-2	CASSAQGYGYTF	TGTGCCAGCAGTGCCCAGGGGTATGGCTACACCTTC
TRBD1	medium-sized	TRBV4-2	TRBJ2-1	CASSQDRAYNEQFF	TGTGCCAGCAGCCAGGACAGGGCTTACAATGAGCAGTTCTTC
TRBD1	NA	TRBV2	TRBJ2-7	CASSAQGTGGLEQYF	TGTGCCAGCAGTGCGCAAGGGACAGGGGGCCTCGAGCAGTACTTC
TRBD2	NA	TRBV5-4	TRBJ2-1	CASSGTSYNEQFF	TGTGCCAGCAGCGGGACTAGTTACAATGAGCAGTTCTTC
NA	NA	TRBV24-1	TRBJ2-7	CATISHRVVYEQYF	TGTGCCACCATTTCCCACAGGGTTGTATACGAGCAGTACTTC
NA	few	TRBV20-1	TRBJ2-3	CSASSGRPSTDTQYF	TGCAGTGCTAGTTCGGGCAGGCCAAGCACAGATACGCAGTATTTT
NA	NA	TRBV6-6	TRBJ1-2	CASSFQIGWQGYTF	TGTGCCAGCAGCTTTCAGATCGGTTGGCAGGGCTACACCTTC
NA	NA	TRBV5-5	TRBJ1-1	CASSPMGNTEAFF	TGTGCCAGCAGCCCGATGGGGAACACTGAAGCTTTCTTT
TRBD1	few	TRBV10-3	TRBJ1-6	CAIRRTGTNSPLHF	TGTGCCATCAGGAGGACAGGGACTAATTCACCCCTCCACTTT
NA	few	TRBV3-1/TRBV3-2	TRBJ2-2	CASSQSAGELFF	TGTGCCAGCAGCCAAAGTGCCGGGGAGCTGTTTTTT
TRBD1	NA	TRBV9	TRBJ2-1	CASSPRQGLRNEQFF	TGTGCCAGCAGCCCCCGACAGGGGCTTAGAAATGAGCAGTTCTTC
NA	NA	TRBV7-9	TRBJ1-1	CASSLMGETEAFF	TGTGCCAGCAGCTTAATGGGGGAAACTGAAGCTTTCTTT
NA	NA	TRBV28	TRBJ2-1	CASSVPSPNEQFF	TGTGCCAGCAGTGTCCCTAGCCCCAATGAGCAGTTCTTC
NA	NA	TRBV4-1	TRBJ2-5	CASSPQQGKETQYF	TGCGCCAGCAGCCCACAACAGGGAAAAGAGACCCAGTACTTC
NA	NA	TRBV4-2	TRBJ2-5	CASSQDNSLGETQYF	TGTGCCAGCAGCCAAGATAACAGTTTAGGGGAGACCCAGTACTTC
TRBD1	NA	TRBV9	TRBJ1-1	CASSVVPNPGQGLPEAFF	TGTGCCAGCAGCGTAGTTCCTAACCCGGGACAGGGGTTGCCTGAAGCTTTCTTT
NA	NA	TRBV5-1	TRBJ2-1	CASSLVGVEYEQFF	TGCGCCAGCAGCTTGGTGGGGGTGGAATATGAGCAGTTCTTC
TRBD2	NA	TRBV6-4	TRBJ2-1	CASSAHSGIRYNEQFF	TGTGCCAGCAGCGCCCATAGCGGGATACGGTACAATGAGCAGTTCTTC
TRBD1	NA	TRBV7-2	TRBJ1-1	CASIRDRVTEAFF	TGTGCCAGTATCCGGGACAGGGTTACTGAAGCTTTCTTT